This T cell receptor (beta chain) was obtained from a study of T cell repertoires in cytomegalovirus infection (dated by TCRdb to the late 2010s). Regarding the research as a whole: Donor HLA type was relevant to the analysis, as public TCR beta signatures indicated carriage of CMV infection together with the matching HLA type.

This clonotype showed up just a few times. Which antigen it targets is not known. Nothing much larger sits one base from this clone, and base qualities are not available. Sequencing took place on an Illumina HiSeq 1500. The public sequencing data were trimmed at Q25 with fastp and processed into clonotypes with MiXCR by TCRdb, which kept only in-frame beta chains. Rows are unified per CDR3 protein, each entry keeping the most common DNA and genes. This sample has approximately 250,000 distinct CDR3 sequences in its table, and approximately 8.3% of those were observed once. Clones ranked in the top ten supply more than 13% of the sample. From its cysteine to its phenylalanine, the CDR3 spans 16 amino acids. Solely the CDR3 DNA is kept, with 48 bases framed from the first base. The germline V gene (reference sequence) provides CDR1 DFQATT and CDR2 SNEGSKA. V is shortened by 0 bases, J by 4 bases, and the region joining them spans 19 bases.

Summary of the overall study and its limitations: In the ex vivo response, HLA-C-restricted CMV-specific TCR beta clonotypes were dominant, and in two of eight donors the single most frequent clonotype came from this HLA-C-restricted group. In both this cohort and an independent cohort of some 350 donors, the cumulative frequency of public TCR beta family members distinguished carriers of CMV infection plus the relevant HLA type.

Material: PBMCs. The rearrangement joined TRBV20-1 to TRBJ2-7; the D region possibly corresponds to TRBD2 (6 bases align). This clonotype was obtained from a human donor in good health (CMV status not recorded). Some clones in this sample may be carry-over from other donors' samples. The CDR3 protein: CSARDPWGERPYEQYF. The base sequence is TGCAGTGCTAGAGACCCCTGGGGGGAACGACCGTACGAGCAGTACTTC.